This TCR beta chain originates from a study of blood T cells in healthy people across ages. Study-wide context: The template switching approach captured approximately one barcoded beta molecule for every two T cells. Study results and limitations: Correlation between TCR beta diversity and naive T cell percentage was strong. PBMCs left unsorted prevented a conclusive naive versus antigen-experienced comparison.

Concerning this clonotype: Its antigen is currently unknown.

A sample-barcoded 5' primer and a J-beta primer mix were used in a second PCR of roughly 6 to 11 cycles. MiXCR, run by TCRdb on the 5' RACE reads, gives a single entry per CDR3 protein. The sample includes 1,800,000 or so distinct CDR3 sequences, 35% to 50% of them seen just once. Germline V lookup: CDR1 LNHNV, CDR2 YYDKDF (reference sequence). The CDR3 consists of 18 residues. V was pared by 8 bases and J by 0 bases, with 20 bases between. This TCR derives from a human donor in good health. Sequencing was performed on blood. The rearrangement joins TRBV15 to TRBJ2-6, with a possible D match to TRBD1 (5 bases). DNA for the CDR3: TGTGCCACCTTTTTCGACAGTCCCTATCTCTCTGGGGCCAACGTCCTGACTTTC. It specifies CATFFDSPYLSGANVLTF.